This TCR beta chain was sequenced during a study of OX40 agonist ivuxolimab in advanced cancers. Study-wide background: Patients in the trial were receiving intravenous ivuxolimab every 2 weeks, at doses of 0.01 to 10 mg/kg. Three dose-escalation patients had partial responses: one with hepatocellular carcinoma and two with cutaneous melanoma.

V was clipped by 2 bases and J by 1 base, with 11 bases between them. The CDR3 is made up of 16 amino acids. Germline lookup yields CDR1 SGHVS and CDR2 FQNEAQ. This clone was seen only once. TCRdb's table, derived via immunoSEQ multiplex PCR, lists solely in-frame clones and lacks some. This table holds 60,000 or so clones, roughly nine tenths found once. V is TRBV7-8 and J is TRBJ1-4; no reliable D call. This sequence originates from an adult with an advanced solid tumor such as melanoma, head and neck, liver or kidney cancer. Sample: CD4+ or CD8+ T cells sorted from blood, taken in a trial of the OX40 agonist ivuxolimab. The CDR3 nucleotides read TGTGCCAGCAGCTTAATTGGGGATTTAACTAATGAAAAACTGTTTTTT. It encodes CASSLIGDLTNEKLFF.